The 29 T cell receptor beta chains listed next were all sequenced from one sample in a study of Ad26.COV2.S vaccination and SARS-CoV-2 variants. Data came from immunoSEQ multiplex PCR; TCRdb stores just in-frame clones and leaves some out. The sample shows about 280,000 clones, around 87% of them seen only once. The treatment is: approximately 18 received Ad26.COV2.S at low or high dose, single or two shots; about five received placebo; per-sample allocation not given. It was on day 63 after the first vaccine or placebo injection that samples were taken. The specimen was peripheral blood, collected in a trial of Ad26.COV2.S vaccine versus placebo. These receptors were collected from a person between 18 and 65 years old who received the Ad26.COV2.S COVID-19 vaccine or a placebo.

The chain links TRBV9 to TRBJ1-2; TRBD1 matches 8 bases. CDR1 is SGDLS and CDR2 is YYNGEE in the germline V gene. CDR3 length: 15 amino acids. J gave up 6 bases and V 2 bases, and 9 bases lay outside the gene matches. For the CDR3, the DNA is TGTGCCAGCAGCGTCTGGGACAGGAACACCCATGGCTACACCTTC. This gives the protein CASSVWDRNTHGYTF.

The chain links TRBV10-3 to TRBJ1-2; 9 bases line up with TRBD1. Germline assignment: CDR1 ENHRY and CDR2 SYGVKD. V shed 7 bases, J shed 5 bases, and the junction held 5 bases outside the gene matches. The CDR3 covers 13 residues. As DNA, the CDR3 is TGTGCCATCAAACAACAGGGGGCTTATGGCTACACCTTC. Residues: CAIKQQGAYGYTF.

This clone occurred once. The chain has TRBV5-8 and TRBJ2-5, with a weak D call TRBD1 (5 bases). Germline values: CDR1 SGHTS, CDR2 YDEGEE. The CDR3 totals 14 residues. The ends were cut back, 6 bases at V and 2 bases at J, with 14 bases in the middle. The CDR3 loop reads CASTPAWTQETQYF. The CDR3 DNA is TGTGCCAGCACCCCGGCCTGGACACAAGAGACCCAGTACTTC.

This clone was picked up a small number of times. V usage is TRBV2 and J usage is TRBJ1-6; a weak D match, TRBD1 (5 bases). The CDR3 totals 14 residues. V lost 8 bases to trimming and J lost 10 bases, with 18 bases between them. CDR1 and CDR2 from the germline V gene are SNHLY and FYNNEI. The CDR3 DNA reads TGTGCCAGCCGCGACTCTGGTAGGGGATCACCCCTCCACTTT. Translated: CASRDSGRGSPLHF. Based on the CDR3 plus reference TRBV2 and TRBJ1-6, the full variable domain is EPEVTQTPSHQVTQMGQEVILRCVPISNHLYFYWYRQILGQKVEFLVSFYNNEISEKSEIFDDQFSVERPDGSNFTLKIRSTKLEDSAMYFCASRDSGRGSPLHFGNGTRLTVT.

The CDR3 protein is CASSLRQAADTQYF. The CDR3 DNA reads as TGTGCCAGCAGCTTACGACAAGCGGCAGATACGCAGTATTTT. The rearrangement links TRBV7-8 to TRBJ2-3; a possible D gene is TRBD2 (5 bases). The germline CDR1 and CDR2 sequences are SGHVS and FQNEAQ. Trimming removed 2 bases at V and 4 bases at J, with 10 bases between. This CDR3 has 14 residues.

The rearrangement uses TRBV18 and TRBJ2-5, with 7 bases matching TRBD1. CDR3 length: 13 residues. Germline V gene data show CDR1 as KGHSH and CDR2 as LQKENI. V lost 5 bases to trimming and J lost 5 bases; unmatched junction nucleotides: 5. The CDR3 region is CASSSDRRETQYF. The CDR3 nucleotides are TGTGCCAGCTCATCGGACAGGCGGGAGACCCAGTACTTC.

The genes are TRBV30 and TRBJ2-5; 9 bases align to TRBD2. Trimming removed 2 bases from V and 5 bases from J; junction bases left unmatched: 3. CDR1 and CDR2 (germline): GTSNPN, SVGIG (reference sequence). This CDR3 is 13 amino acids long. CDR3 nucleotides: TGTGCCTGGAGTTCCAGCGGGAGGGAGACCCAGTACTTC. It encodes CAWSSSGRETQYF.

This sequence joins TRBV7-2 and TRBJ1-5, with D maybe TRBD1 (6 bases). The CDR3 consists of 15 residues. Germline lookup yields CDR1 SGHTA and CDR2 FQGNSA. The V and J ends lost 5 bases and 7 bases respectively, with 18 bases between them. CDR3 nucleotides: TGTGCCAGCAGCGCAAACGGGGGCCAGAGACAGCCCCAGCATTTT. Its translation is CASSANGGQRQPQHF.

The J gene is TRBJ1-1, the V gene TRBV7-9; TRBD1 might be the D (5 bases). Trimming cost V 11 bases and J 4 bases, with 26 bases left between them. The CDR3 totals 16 residues. In germline, CDR1 is SEHNR, CDR2 FQNEAQ (reference sequence). Here the CDR3 reads CAVPRVVGAVGTEAFF. DNA for the CDR3: TGTGCCGTACCAAGGGTTGTTGGGGCGGTGGGCACTGAAGCTTTCTTT.

This chain uses TRBV7-2 with TRBJ1-5; 7 bases match TRBD1. There are 16 residues in the CDR3. V trimming: 5 bases; J trimming: 5 bases; junction bases outside the gene matches: 12. The germline gives CDR1 SGHTA, CDR2 FQGNSA. This CDR3 reads CASSPGRERGHQPQHF. In DNA form, the CDR3 reads TGTGCCAGCAGCCCAGGTCGAGAGAGGGGGCATCAGCCCCAGCATTTT.

In its sample, this clone was seen a few times. The CDR3 sequence: CASGTLGETQYF. In DNA, the CDR3 is TGTGCCAGCGGAACCCTCGGGGAGACCCAGTACTTC. The chain uses TRBV2 and TRBJ2-5; D uncertain. V was clipped by 8 bases and J by 5 bases, with 12 bases between them. Germline V gene lookup returns CDR1 SNHLY and CDR2 FYNNEI. CDR3 length: 12 amino acids.

The rearrangement links TRBV6-2 or TRBV6-3 to TRBJ1-2; D may be TRBD1 (5 bases). The CDR3 has 14 amino acids. Trimming took off 2 bases at V and 8 bases at J, with 15 bases between the two ends. Per germline, CDR1 MNHEY and CDR2 SVGEGT. The chain's CDR3 is CASSYGARAGGYTF. CDR3 sequence (DNA): TGTGCCAGCAGTTACGGGGCGCGAGCGGGGGGCTACACCTTC.

The chain carries TRBV29-1 and TRBJ2-7; 10 bases agree with TRBD1. J lost 6 bases, V lost 4 bases, and 6 bases had no gene match. The CDR3 sequence is 13 residues long. Germline-derived CDR1 and CDR2 are SQVTM and ANQGSEA. CDR3 in DNA: TGCAGCGTTGTCCGGGACAGGGGCACCGAGCAGTACTTC. Translated: CSVVRDRGTEQYF.

The chain links TRBV7-9 to TRBJ2-7; D perhaps matches TRBD2 (6 bases). The CDR3 has 13 residues. V was shortened by 3 bases and J by 5 bases, with 11 bases between the two germline ends. CDR1 is SEHNR, CDR2 FQNEAQ, per germline (reference sequence). This CDR3 reads CASSFGGKNEQYF. CDR3 sequence (DNA): TGTGCCAGCAGCTTTGGAGGGAAGAACGAGCAGTACTTC.

This chain joins TRBV27 and TRBJ1-1, with D uncertain. The CDR3 spans 16 residues. Germline values: CDR1 MNHEY, CDR2 SMNVEV (reference sequence). V lost 2 bases and J lost 7, with 20 bases in between. For the CDR3, the DNA is TGTGCCAGCAGTTTACAGCCACCACCACTACCTCTTGAAGCTTTCTTT. It codes for CASSLQPPPLPLEAFF.

The V and J genes are TRBV4-3 and TRBJ2-7, with D tentatively TRBD1 (6 bases). This CDR3 spans 14 amino acids. Trimming removed 3 bases from V and 9 bases from J, with 18 bases in between. Per germline, CDR1 LGHNA and CDR2 YSLEER. CDR3 loop: CASSQRTLGTRQYF. The CDR3 DNA reads as TGCGCCAGCAGCCAGCGGACCCTCGGGACACGGCAGTACTTC.

V is TRBV27 and J is TRBJ1-2; 8 bases match TRBD1. The germline V gene has CDR1 MNHEY and CDR2 SMNVEV (reference sequence). The CDR3 extends over 14 amino acids. V lost 6 bases to trimming and J lost 6 bases; unmatched junction nucleotides: 9. CDR3 nucleotides: TGTGCCAGCAGAGATACCGGGACAGGCCATGGCTACACCTTC. Translation: CASRDTGTGHGYTF.

The rearrangement joins TRBV7-2 to TRBJ2-3; 8 nucleotides line up with TRBD2. J was trimmed by 5 bases and V by 5 bases; bases with no gene match: 9. The CDR3 loop spans 15 amino acids. CDR1 is SGHTA and CDR2 is FQGNSA in the germline V gene. Here the CDR3 reads CASSPSGTRGDTQYF. The CDR3 DNA reads as TGTGCCAGCAGCCCCAGCGGGACTAGAGGAGATACGCAGTATTTT.

The rearrangement uses TRBV11-2 and TRBJ2-3; 10 bases align to TRBD1. The V gene end was trimmed by 4 bases and the J gene end by 5 bases; junction bases not matched to a gene: 12. Germline lookup yields CDR1 SGHAT and CDR2 FQNNGV. The CDR3 totals 17 residues. The CDR3 loop is CASSYQPGDRGLDTQYF. CDR3 nucleotide sequence: TGTGCCAGCAGCTACCAACCCGGGGACAGGGGATTAGATACGCAGTATTTT.

J is TRBJ2-7 and V is TRBV4-2, with 12 positions matching TRBD2. The CDR3 extends over 17 amino acids. V trimming: 3 bases; J trimming: 7 bases; junction bases outside the gene matches: 13. Looked up from germline, CDR1 is LGHNA and CDR2 is YNFKEQ. The CDR3 DNA reads as TGTGCCAGCAGCCACGTTGGACCGGGACTAGCGGGCGGAGAGCAGTACTTC. Translated: CASSHVGPGLAGGEQYF.

The chain combines TRBV12-3 or TRBV12-4 with TRBJ1-1; D is unresolved. The CDR3 extends over 11 amino acids. V was pared by 7 bases and J by 7 bases, with 10 bases between. CDR3 bases: TGTGCCAGCAAATTTTCCGGTGAAGCTTTCTTT. Its protein product is CASKFSGEAFF.

The rearrangement links TRBV9 to TRBJ2-7, with 7 bases fitting TRBD1. This CDR3 comprises 15 residues. Per germline, CDR1 SGDLS and CDR2 YYNGEE. V lost 4 bases to trimming and J lost 6 bases; unmatched junction nucleotides: 13. The CDR3 sequence is CASSLQGNGQSEQYF. The CDR3 DNA reads as TGTGCCAGCAGCCTACAGGGGAACGGGCAGAGCGAGCAGTACTTC.

There are many counts of this clone. The CDR3 reads CASSQGYDSGVDEQYF. DNA for the CDR3: TGTGCCAGCAGCCAAGGATATGACTCAGGGGTTGACGAGCAGTACTTC. J is TRBJ2-7 and V is TRBV4-2; tentative D call: TRBD1 (6 bases). The V and J ends lost 1 base and 5 bases respectively, with 18 bases between them. The CDR3 sequence is 16 residues long. In germline, CDR1 is LGHNA, CDR2 YNFKEQ.

The V call is TRBV25-1, the J call TRBJ2-3; no clear D gene. The CDR3 is made up of 11 amino acids. Trimming removed 4 bases at V and 4 bases at J, with 3 bases between. CDR1 and CDR2 (germline): MGHDK, SYGVNS. CDR3 in DNA: TGTGCCAGCAGTGTTTCAGATACGCAGTATTTT. It encodes CASSVSDTQYF.

The rearrangement uses TRBV18 and TRBJ1-4; possible D gene TRBD1, 5 bases. This CDR3 comprises 15 residues. The ends were cut back, 3 bases at V and 4 bases at J, with 12 bases in the middle. CDR1 is KGHSH, CDR2 LQKENI, per germline. CDR3 protein: CASSPQGSVNEKLFF. The CDR3 region has the DNA TGTGCCAGCTCACCTCAGGGTAGCGTTAATGAAAAACTGTTTTTT.

The chain recombines TRBV6-1 with TRBJ2-4; tentative D call: TRBD1 (5 bases). The germline V and J ends were trimmed by 1 base and 6 bases, with 19 bases remaining between them. This CDR3 has 17 residues. The germline gives CDR1 MNHNS, CDR2 SASEGT. CDR3 amino acids: CASSEGRQRQSTNIQYF. The CDR3 DNA reads TGTGCCAGCAGTGAAGGTCGTCAGAGACAGAGTACAAACATTCAGTACTTC.

The DNA for the CDR3 is TGTGCCAGCAGCTTTAAGGGCAGGGGGAACTATGGCTACACCTTC. Amino acids: CASSFKGRGNYGYTF. V usage is TRBV5-4 and J usage is TRBJ1-2; the match to TRBD1 covers 7 bases. Trimming took 2 bases from V and 2 from J; bases not matched to a gene: 6. The CDR3 has 15 amino acids. The germline gives CDR1 SGHNT, CDR2 YYREEE (reference sequence). The full variable domain, completed using reference TRBV5-4 and TRBJ1-2, is ETGVTQSPTHLIKTRGQQVTLRCSSQSGHNTVSWYQQALGQGPQFIFQYYREEENGRGNFPPRFSGLQFPNYSSELNVNALELDDSALYLCASSFKGRGNYGYTFGSGTRLTVV.

The chain carries TRBV12-3 or TRBV12-4 and TRBJ2-1, with D hard to call. CDR3 size: 13 residues. Trimming cost V 3 bases and J 5 bases, with 8 bases left between them. This chain's CDR3 is CASSFGRNNEQFF. The CDR3 DNA sequence: TGTGCCAGCAGTTTTGGGCGAAACAATGAGCAGTTCTTC.

This rearrangement joins TRBV7-2 to TRBJ1-2, with D perhaps matching TRBD1 (5 bases). Germline values: CDR1 SGHTA, CDR2 FQGNSA. The CDR3 consists of 16 residues. The V end was cut by 2 bases, the J end by 4 bases, with 17 bases between. CDR3 amino acids: CASSLLRGSSIYGYTF. The CDR3 coding sequence is TGTGCCAGCAGCTTACTCCGGGGCTCCTCGATCTATGGCTACACCTTC.